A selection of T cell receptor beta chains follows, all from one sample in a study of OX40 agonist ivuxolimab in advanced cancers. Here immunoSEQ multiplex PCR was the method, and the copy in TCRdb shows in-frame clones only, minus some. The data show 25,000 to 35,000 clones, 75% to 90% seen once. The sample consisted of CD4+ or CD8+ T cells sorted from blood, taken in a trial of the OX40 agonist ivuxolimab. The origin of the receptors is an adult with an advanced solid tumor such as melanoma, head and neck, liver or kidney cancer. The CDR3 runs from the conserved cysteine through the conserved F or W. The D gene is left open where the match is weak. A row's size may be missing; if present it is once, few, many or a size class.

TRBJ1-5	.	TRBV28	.	CASSLSPTGYSNQPQHF	TGTGCCAGCAGTTTATCCCCCACAGGTTATAGCAATCAGCCCCAGCATTTT
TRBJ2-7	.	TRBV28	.	CASSISAGVAYEQYF	TGTGCCAGCAGTATTTCCGCCGGGGTTGCCTACGAGCAGTACTTC
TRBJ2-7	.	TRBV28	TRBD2	CASTGLAEINEQYF	TGTGCCAGCACCGGACTAGCGGAAATTAACGAGCAGTACTTC
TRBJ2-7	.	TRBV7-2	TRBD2	CASSLFLPAGEIGYEQYF	TGTGCCAGCAGCTTATTTCTCCCAGCGGGGGAAATCGGATACGAGCAGTACTTC
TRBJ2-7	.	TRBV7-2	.	CASSSPPQYEQYF	TGTGCCAGCAGCTCGCCCCCCCAGTACGAGCAGTACTTC
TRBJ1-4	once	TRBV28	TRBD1	CASSPNRGFNEKLFF	TGTGCCAGCAGCCCTAACAGGGGCTTTAATGAAAAACTGTTTTTT
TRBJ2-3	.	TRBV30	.	CAWSPLTDTQYF	TGTGCCTGGAGCCCACTCACAGATACGCAGTATTTT
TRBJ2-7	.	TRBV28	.	CASSFHGITYEQYF	TGTGCCAGCAGTTTTCACGGGATCACCTACGAGCAGTACTTC
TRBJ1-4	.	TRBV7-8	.	CASSLEAGAGEKLFF	TGTGCCAGCAGCTTAGAGGCGGGGGCAGGAGAAAAACTGTTTTTT
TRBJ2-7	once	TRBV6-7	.	CASSTAHEQYF	TGTGCCAGCAGTACGGCTCACGAGCAGTACTTC
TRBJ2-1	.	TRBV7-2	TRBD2	CASSLVRTSGSDHNEQFF	TGTGCCAGCAGCTTGGTCCGGACTAGCGGGAGCGATCACAATGAGCAGTTCTTC
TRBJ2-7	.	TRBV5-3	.	CARSDYEQYF	TGTGCCAGAAGCGACTACGAGCAGTACTTC
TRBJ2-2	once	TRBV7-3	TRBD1	CASSPQGEITGELFF	TGTGCCAGCAGCCCCCAGGGGGAAATCACCGGGGAGCTGTTTTTT
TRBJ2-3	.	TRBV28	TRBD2	CAIRGLAGDSSTDTQYF	TGTGCCATCCGAGGACTAGCGGGAGATTCTAGCACAGATACGCAGTATTTT
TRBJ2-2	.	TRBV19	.	CASSATGELFF	TGTGCCAGTAGTGCCACCGGGGAGCTGTTTTTT
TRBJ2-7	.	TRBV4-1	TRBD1	CASSHRDSSTYEQYF	TGCGCCAGCAGCCATCGGGACAGTTCGACCTACGAGCAGTACTTC
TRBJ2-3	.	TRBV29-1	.	CSVEVGGKGLGDTQYF	TGCAGCGTTGAAGTAGGCGGGAAGGGTTTGGGAGATACGCAGTATTTT
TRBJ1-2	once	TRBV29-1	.	CSGGGAGEIVYGYTF	TGCAGCGGCGGGGGGGCAGGGGAGATCGTCTATGGCTACACCTTC
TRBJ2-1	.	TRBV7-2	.	CASSLGGRNEQFF	TGTGCCAGCAGCTTAGGGGGGCGGAATGAGCAGTTCTTC
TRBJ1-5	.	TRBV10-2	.	CASSWEGQPQHF	TGCGCCAGCAGTTGGGAAGGTCAGCCCCAGCATTTT
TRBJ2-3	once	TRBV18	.	CASSPDRQIADTQYF	TGTGCCAGCTCACCGGACAGACAGATAGCAGATACGCAGTATTTT
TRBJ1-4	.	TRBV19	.	CASSQDEKLFF	TGTGCCAGTAGTCAGGATGAAAAACTGTTTTTT
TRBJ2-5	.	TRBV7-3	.	CASSFGGVETQYF	TGTGCCAGCAGCTTTGGCGGGGTGGAGACCCAGTACTTC
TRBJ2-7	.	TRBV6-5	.	CASSYASEGPSYEQYF	TGTGCCAGCAGTTACGCGTCGGAAGGACCGAGCTACGAGCAGTACTTC
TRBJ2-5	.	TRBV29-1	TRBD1	CSVSTGEEAQYF	TGCAGCGTTTCAACAGGGGAAGAGGCCCAGTACTTC
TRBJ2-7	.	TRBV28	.	CASSFRRLQGTYEQYF	TGTGCCAGCAGTTTCCGACGGCTACAGGGAACCTACGAGCAGTACTTC
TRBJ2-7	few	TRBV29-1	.	CSALTGYEQYF	TGCAGCGCCCTGACAGGCTACGAGCAGTACTTC
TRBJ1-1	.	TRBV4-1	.	CASSQAGVDTEAFF	TGCGCCAGCAGCCAAGCAGGGGTCGACACTGAAGCTTTCTTT
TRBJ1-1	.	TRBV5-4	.	CASSLIGNTEAFF	TGTGCCAGCAGCTTGATAGGGAACACTGAAGCTTTCTTT
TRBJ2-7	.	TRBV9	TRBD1	CASSVGGDRSYEQYF	TGTGCCAGCAGCGTAGGAGGGGACAGATCCTACGAGCAGTACTTC
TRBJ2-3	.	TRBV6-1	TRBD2	CASSERGLPVLTDTQYF	TGTGCCAGCAGTGAACGGGGACTACCGGTCCTCACAGATACGCAGTATTTT
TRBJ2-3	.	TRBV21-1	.	CASCILTGNGRMDTQYF	TGTGCCAGCTGCATACTGACAGGGAATGGTCGTATGGATACGCAGTATTTT
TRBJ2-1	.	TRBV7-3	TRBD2	CASSTGTSTEQFF	TGTGCCAGCAGCACCGGGACTAGCACTGAGCAGTTCTTC
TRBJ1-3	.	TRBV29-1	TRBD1	CSGTGGGPIYF	TGCAGCGGGACAGGGGGGGGCCCCATATATTTT
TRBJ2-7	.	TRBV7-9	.	CASSLGEVSPYF	TGTGCCAGCAGCCTGGGGGAGGTCTCTCCGTACTTC
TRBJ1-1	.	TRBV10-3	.	CAISEIRDTEAFF	TGTGCCATCAGTGAAATCAGGGATACTGAAGCTTTCTTT
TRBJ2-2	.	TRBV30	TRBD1	CAWTQRQGPGELFF	TGTGCCTGGACCCAGAGACAGGGCCCCGGGGAGCTGTTTTTT
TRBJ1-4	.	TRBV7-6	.	CASSLVTGGEKLFF	TGTGCCAGCAGCTTAGTTACAGGAGGTGAAAAACTGTTTTTT
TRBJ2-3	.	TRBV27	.	CASSLLEGTDTQYF	TGTGCCAGCAGTTTATTGGAGGGGACAGATACGCAGTATTTT
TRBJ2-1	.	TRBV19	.	CASAGSSYNEQFF	TGTGCCAGCGCAGGGAGCTCCTACAATGAGCAGTTCTTC
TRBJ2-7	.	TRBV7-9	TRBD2	CAELRLAGPSTYEQYF	TGTGCCGAGTTAAGACTAGCGGGACCTTCAACTTACGAGCAGTACTTC
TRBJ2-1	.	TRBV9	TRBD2	CASTSGIYNEQFF	TGTGCCAGCACCAGCGGGATTTACAATGAGCAGTTCTTC
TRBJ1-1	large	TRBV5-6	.	CASSPEEAFF	TGTGCCAGCAGCCCGGAAGAAGCTTTCTTT
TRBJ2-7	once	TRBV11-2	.	CASSSGSASTYEQYF	TGTGCCAGCAGCTCGGGGTCAGCTTCAACCTACGAGCAGTACTTC
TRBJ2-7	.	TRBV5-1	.	CASSLVVAREQYF	TGCGCCAGCAGCTTGGTGGTAGCCCGCGAGCAGTACTTC
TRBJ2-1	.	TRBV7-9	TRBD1	CASSLRTGDYNEQFF	TGTGCCAGCAGCCTAAGGACAGGCGACTACAATGAGCAGTTCTTC
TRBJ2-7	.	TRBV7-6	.	CASSLNPPGGVNHEQYF	TGTGCCAGCAGCTTAAACCCCCCGGGGGGCGTTAACCACGAGCAGTACTTC
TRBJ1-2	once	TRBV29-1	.	CSVELVIVGAPTTNYGYTF	TGCAGCGTTGAATTGGTAATTGTTGGGGCCCCAACGACTAACTATGGCTACACCTTC
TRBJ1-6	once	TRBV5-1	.	CASSPGDSAGSPLHF	TGCGCCAGCAGCCCGGGGGATTCCGCGGGGTCACCCCTCCACTTT
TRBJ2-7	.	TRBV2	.	CASLDGWDEQYF	TGTGCCAGCCTAGACGGCTGGGACGAGCAGTACTTC
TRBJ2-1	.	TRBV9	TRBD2	CASSVVASGAYNEQFF	TGTGCCAGCAGCGTAGTAGCTAGCGGGGCCTACAATGAGCAGTTCTTC
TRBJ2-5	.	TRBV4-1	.	CASSQVGGEETQYF	TGCGCCAGCAGCCAAGTGGGCGGGGAAGAGACCCAGTACTTC
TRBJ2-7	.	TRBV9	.	CASSVGANYEQYF	TGTGCCAGCAGCGTAGGGGCCAACTACGAGCAGTACTTC
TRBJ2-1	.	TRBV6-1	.	CASSSWGVGYNEQFF	TGTGCCAGCAGTTCATGGGGGGTCGGCTACAATGAGCAGTTCTTC
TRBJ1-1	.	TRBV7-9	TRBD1	CASSFPGQEAFF	TGTGCCAGCAGCTTTCCGGGACAGGAAGCTTTCTTT